This entry describes one T cell receptor beta chain. The antigen is unknown. Targeted sequencing depth ranged from 1 in 200,000 to 1 in 1 million T cells. Generated by immunoSEQ multiplex PCR, the TCRdb table keeps only in-frame clones and is missing some. Among some 200,000 clones listed, 70% were seen once. Germline V gene sequence: CDR1 SNHLY, CDR2 FYNNEI. This CDR3 has 15 residues. With 4 bases removed from V and 2 bases from J, the gap between germline ends came to 15 bases. This record belongs to a study of cytotoxic CD8 clonotypes in ibrutinib-treated CLL. General study findings and limits: The public clonotypes identified were infrequent and showed contraction or stability on treatment. The study sampled sustained-remission and progressing patients at different times. Increased clonality at ibrutinib response gave way to a return toward baseline at progression.

The sample in question was PBMCs, obtained after 12 months of ibrutinib treatment. The receptor was derived from a human donor with chronic lymphocytic leukemia. J is TRBJ2-7 and V is TRBV2, with a tentative D call TRBD2 (5 bases). The CDR3 nucleotides are TGTGCCAGCAGTGCACCTGGGCTAGCAGCCTACGAGCAGTACTTC. Amino acid sequence: CASSAPGLAAYEQYF.